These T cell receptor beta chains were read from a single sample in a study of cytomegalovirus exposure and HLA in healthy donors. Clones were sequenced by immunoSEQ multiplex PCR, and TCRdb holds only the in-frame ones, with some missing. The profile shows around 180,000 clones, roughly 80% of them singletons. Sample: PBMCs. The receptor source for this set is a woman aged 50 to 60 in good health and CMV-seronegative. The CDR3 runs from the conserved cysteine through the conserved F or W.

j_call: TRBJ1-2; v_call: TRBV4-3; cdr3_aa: CASSLDRGLHGYTF
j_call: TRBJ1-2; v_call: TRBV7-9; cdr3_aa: CSSSPIPTGGGNYGYTF
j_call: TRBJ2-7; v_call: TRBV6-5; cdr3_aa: CASRGTAHYEQYF
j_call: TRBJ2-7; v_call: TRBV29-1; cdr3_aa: CSVENSVGYEQYF
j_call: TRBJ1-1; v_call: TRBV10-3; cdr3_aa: CAISEQTPGLNTEAFF
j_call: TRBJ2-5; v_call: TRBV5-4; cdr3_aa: CASRLAGGIQERAQYF
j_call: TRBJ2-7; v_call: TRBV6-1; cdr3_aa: CASSEASARGYEQYF
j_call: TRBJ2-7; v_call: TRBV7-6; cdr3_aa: CASSLVSGGPDEQYF
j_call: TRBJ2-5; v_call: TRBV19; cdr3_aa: CASRHGGNQETQYF
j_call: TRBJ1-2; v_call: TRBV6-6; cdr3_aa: CASNFSPGQGAFGYTF
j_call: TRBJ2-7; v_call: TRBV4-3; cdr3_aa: CASSQIFGSAYEQYF
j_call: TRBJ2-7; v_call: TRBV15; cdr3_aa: CATSASFAGQGNYEQYF
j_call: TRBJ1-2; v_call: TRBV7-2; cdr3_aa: CASSLQPGGEGYTF
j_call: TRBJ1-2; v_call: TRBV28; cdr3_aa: CASSLEGGPNYGYTF
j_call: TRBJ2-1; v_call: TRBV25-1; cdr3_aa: CASSLQGKGNEQFF
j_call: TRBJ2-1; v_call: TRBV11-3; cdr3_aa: CASSLASGSVHEQFF
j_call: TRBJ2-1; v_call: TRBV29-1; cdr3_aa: CSAPTDRGGEQFF
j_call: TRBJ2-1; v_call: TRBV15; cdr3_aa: CATSGLRDRAYNEQFF
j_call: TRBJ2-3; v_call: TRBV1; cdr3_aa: CTSSHLPGLAGPSTDTQYF
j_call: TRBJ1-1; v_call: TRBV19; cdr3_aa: CASSFTPNTEAFF
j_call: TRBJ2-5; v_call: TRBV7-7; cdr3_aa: CASSLETSDGTQYF
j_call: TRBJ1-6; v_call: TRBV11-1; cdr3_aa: CASSLGPTPLHF
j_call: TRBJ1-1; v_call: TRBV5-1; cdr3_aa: CASSSLDRNTEAFF
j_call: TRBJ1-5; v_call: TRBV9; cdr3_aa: CASSAGTGDSNQPQHF
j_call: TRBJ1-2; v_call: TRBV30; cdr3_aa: CAWNSERYGYTF
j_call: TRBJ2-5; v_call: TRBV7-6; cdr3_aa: CASSPTPSGRPETQYF
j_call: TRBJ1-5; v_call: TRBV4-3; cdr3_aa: CASSQEWDREFSQPQHF
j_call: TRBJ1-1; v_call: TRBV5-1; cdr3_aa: CASRNGQPNTEAFF
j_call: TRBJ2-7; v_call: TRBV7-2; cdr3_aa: CASSFYGVYEQYF
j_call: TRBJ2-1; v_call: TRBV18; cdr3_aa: CASSLGGARNNEQFF
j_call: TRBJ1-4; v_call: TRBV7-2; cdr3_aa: CASSLDEGANEKLFF